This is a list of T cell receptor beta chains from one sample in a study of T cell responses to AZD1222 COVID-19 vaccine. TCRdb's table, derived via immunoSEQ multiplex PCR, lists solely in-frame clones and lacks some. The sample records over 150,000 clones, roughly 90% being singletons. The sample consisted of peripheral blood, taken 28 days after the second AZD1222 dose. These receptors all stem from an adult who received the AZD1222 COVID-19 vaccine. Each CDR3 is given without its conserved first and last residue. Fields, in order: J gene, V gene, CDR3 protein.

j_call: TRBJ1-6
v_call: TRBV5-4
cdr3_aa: ASSLGLESPLH

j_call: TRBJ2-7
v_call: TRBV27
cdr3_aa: ASKNPGQGFYEQY

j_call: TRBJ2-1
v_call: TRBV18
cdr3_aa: ASSDRGHDNEQF

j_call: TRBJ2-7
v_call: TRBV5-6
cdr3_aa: ASSLWMGGIYEQY

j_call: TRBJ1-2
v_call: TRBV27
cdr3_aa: ASSLSEKGYYGYT

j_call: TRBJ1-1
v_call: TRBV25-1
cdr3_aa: ASGLVNTEAF

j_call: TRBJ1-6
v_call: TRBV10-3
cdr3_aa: AIRAGSGVLDNSPLH

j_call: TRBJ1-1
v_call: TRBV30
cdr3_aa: AWSIRQGRTEAF

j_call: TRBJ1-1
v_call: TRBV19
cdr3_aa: ASRPAGMVTEAF

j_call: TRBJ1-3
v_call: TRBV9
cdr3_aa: ASSVEADPGNTIY

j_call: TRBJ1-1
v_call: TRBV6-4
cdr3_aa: ASSSTVYTEAF

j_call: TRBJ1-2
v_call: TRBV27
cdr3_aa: ASSLSWGNYGYT

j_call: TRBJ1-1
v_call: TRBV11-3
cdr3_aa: ASSVGVNTEAF

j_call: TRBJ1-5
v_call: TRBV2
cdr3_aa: ASTADLNQPQH

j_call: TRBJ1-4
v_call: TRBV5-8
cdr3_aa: ASSNYRGGVATNEKLF

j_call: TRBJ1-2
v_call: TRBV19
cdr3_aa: ASSGQYYGYT

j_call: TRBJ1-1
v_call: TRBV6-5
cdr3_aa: ASSYSGAGRRPEAF

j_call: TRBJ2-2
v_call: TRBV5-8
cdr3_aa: ASSPTGNTGELF

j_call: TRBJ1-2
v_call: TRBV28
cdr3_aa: ATQGGRYYGYT

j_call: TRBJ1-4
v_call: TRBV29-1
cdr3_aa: SVEIPRGGGRTNEKLF

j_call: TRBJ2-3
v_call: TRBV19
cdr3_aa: ASSIGATDTQY

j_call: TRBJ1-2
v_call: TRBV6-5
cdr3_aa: ASSQQGWRDGYT

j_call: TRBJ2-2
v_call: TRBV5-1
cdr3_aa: ASSLVSSGGTGELF

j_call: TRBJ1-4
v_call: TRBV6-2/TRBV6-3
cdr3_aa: ASSSQGNSEKLF

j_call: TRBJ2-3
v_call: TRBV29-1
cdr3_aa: SVGASGGVSDTQY

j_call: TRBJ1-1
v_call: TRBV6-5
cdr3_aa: ASSYGKGEITEAF

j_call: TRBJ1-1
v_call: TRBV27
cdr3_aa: ASSLSDRGATEAF

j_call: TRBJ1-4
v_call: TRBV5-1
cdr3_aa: ASRTRREGEKLF

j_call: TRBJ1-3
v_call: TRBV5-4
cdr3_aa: ASSLQGASGNTIY

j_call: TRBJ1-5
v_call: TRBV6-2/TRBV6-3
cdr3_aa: ASSSTGGAISNQPQH

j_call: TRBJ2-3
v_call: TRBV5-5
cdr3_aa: ASSQRLVGTDTQY

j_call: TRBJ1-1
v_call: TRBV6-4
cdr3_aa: AIPAPGGEAFGTEAF

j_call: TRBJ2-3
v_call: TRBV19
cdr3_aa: ASSVDWRKLIDTQY

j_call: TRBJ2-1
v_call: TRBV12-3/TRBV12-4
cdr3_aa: ASTKGQAREQF

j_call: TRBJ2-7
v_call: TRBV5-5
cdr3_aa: ASSLGDRYSYEQY

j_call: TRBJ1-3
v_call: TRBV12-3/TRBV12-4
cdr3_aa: ASSLQGNTIY

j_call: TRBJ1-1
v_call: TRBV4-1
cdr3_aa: ASSPGSGGTEAF

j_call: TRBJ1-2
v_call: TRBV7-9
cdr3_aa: ASSPWDISYGYT

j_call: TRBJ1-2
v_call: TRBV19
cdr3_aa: ASSTRTAGYT

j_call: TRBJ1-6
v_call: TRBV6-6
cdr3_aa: ASSHGQGAFYNSPLH